This is a list of T cell receptor beta chains from one sample in a study of identical twins. TCRdb analysed the 5' RACE reads with MiXCR anew, one entry per CDR3 protein. Of roughly 710,000 distinct CDR3 sequences listed, roughly 6% are singletons. Sequenced input: naive T cells sorted from blood. Source of these receptors: a man between 18 and 29 years old in good health. Each CDR3 is given with its conserved first and last residue. D genes are given only for firm matches. Not all rows give a size; the values are once, few, many and, for expanded clones, a class.

>TRBJ2-2|-|many|TRBV6-1
TGTGCCAGCAGTGAAGGGGAGCGAGACACCGGGGAGCTGTTTTTT
CASSEGERDTGELFF
>TRBJ2-3|-|few|TRBV3-1
TGTGCCAGCAGCCTCCGCGAACTAGCTCCGCAGTATTTT
CASSLRELAPQYF
>TRBJ1-5|TRBD1|few|TRBV7-2
TGTGCCAGCCGGGGGACAGGAGGAACCAATCAGCCCCAGCATTTT
CASRGTGGTNQPQHF
>TRBJ1-1|TRBD1|many|TRBV28
TGTGCCAGCATCGAAAGGACAGGGACGGGTAGAGCTTTCTTT
CASIERTGTGRAFF
>TRBJ2-7|-|many|TRBV5-6
TGTGCCAGCAGCCCATCCAACTCCTACGAGCAGTACTTC
CASSPSNSYEQYF
>TRBJ2-7|-|few|TRBV9
TGTGCCAGCAGCGTGGGCCCTGTGGTGTACGAGCAGTACTTC
CASSVGPVVYEQYF
>TRBJ1-5|TRBD1|many|TRBV28
TGTGCCAGCAGCCGGGGGCTCAGGGGGAACAGTCAGCCCCAGCATTTT
CASSRGLRGNSQPQHF
>TRBJ1-2|-|many|TRBV4-2
TGTGCCAGCACCCACACGACCCTAGATTCTGGCTACACCTTC
CASTHTTLDSGYTF
>TRBJ2-2|TRBD2|few|TRBV10-3
TGTGCCATCTCACTAGCGGGGAACACCGGGGAGCTGTTTTTT
CAISLAGNTGELFF
>TRBJ2-5|-|few|TRBV10-3
TGTGCCATCAGTGTAGACCGCTCGGAGACCCAGTACTTC
CAISVDRSETQYF
>TRBJ1-1|-|-|TRBV10-3
TGTGCCATCAGGACCTCGGGGGGGCCCAACACTGAAGCTTTCTTT
CAIRTSGGPNTEAFF
>TRBJ2-7|-|few|TRBV20-1
TGCAGTGCTCCTAGACAGGATTACGAGCAGTACTTC
CSAPRQDYEQYF
>TRBJ2-1|TRBD2|many|TRBV25-1
TGTGCCAGCACTCCGACTAGCGGGCTTACGAATGAGCAGTTCTTC
CASTPTSGLTNEQFF
>TRBJ2-2|-|many|TRBV29-1
TGCAGCGGGTGGCACGACGGGGAGCTGTTTTTT
CSGWHDGELFF
>TRBJ2-3|-|many|TRBV6-1
TGTGCCAGCAGCAAGTCTCTAACGGGTAGCGCAGATACGCAGTATTTT
CASSKSLTGSADTQYF
>TRBJ1-2|-|many|TRBV5-1
TGCGCCAGCAGACGGACAGTCAACTATGGCTACACCTTC
CASRRTVNYGYTF
>TRBJ2-2|-|few|TRBV20-1
TGCAGTGCTAGAGATCTGGGGATGGCAGGCGGGGAGCTGTTTTTT
CSARDLGMAGGELFF